The 28 T cell receptor beta chains below all came from one sample that was sequenced in a study of PD-1 blockade in classical Hodgkin lymphoma. Profiled with immunoSEQ multiplex PCR; TCRdb holds only in-frame clones, not every one. The sample lists more than 45,000 clones, roughly 73% occurring once. All trial patients relapsed after autologous stem cell transplantation. Sequencing was performed on peripheral blood mononuclear cells (PBMCs), taken before the second cycle of nivolumab. The source of these receptors is a human donor with classical Hodgkin lymphoma.

The chain is built from TRBV5-1 and TRBJ2-1; the match to TRBD2 covers 13 bases. Trimming removed 4 bases from V and 4 bases from J; junction bases left unmatched: 2. This CDR3 has 15 residues. Per the germline V gene, CDR1 is SGHRS and CDR2 is YFSETQ. CDR3 DNA: TGCGCCAGCAGCCTGGGACTAGCGGGATACAATGAGCAGTTCTTC. Residues: CASSLGLAGYNEQFF.

This clone was picked up one time. V gene TRBV9 combines with J gene TRBJ2-3; tentative D call: TRBD1 (6 bases). Germline V CDR1 and CDR2: SGDLS, YYNGEE. This CDR3 is built from 15 residues. V lost 4 bases, J lost 7 bases, and 19 bases lay in between. CDR3: CASSLTEGELNTQYF. The CDR3 DNA sequence: TGTGCCAGCAGCCTCACCGAGGGGGAGTTAAATACGCAGTATTTT.

This clone has only a few counts. V is TRBV6-4 and J is TRBJ2-2; a possible D gene is TRBD1 (6 bases). Trimming shortened V by 10 bases and J by 0 bases, and 12 bases separated the two germline ends. Germline CDR1 and CDR2: MRHNA and SNTAGT. CDR3 length: 14 amino acids. The CDR3 protein is CATSTGPNTGELFF. In DNA form, the CDR3 reads TGTGCCACCTCGACAGGCCCGAACACCGGGGAGCTGTTTTTT.

J is TRBJ2-7 and V is TRBV19; 7 nucleotides line up with TRBD1. CDR3 length: 13 residues. Germline CDR1 reads LNHDA; CDR2 reads SQIVND (reference sequence). V shed 3 bases and J 3 bases; nucleotides not matched to a gene: 2. The CDR3 bases are TGTGCCAGTAGTATCCGACAGGGCTACGAGCAGTACTTC. This translates into CASSIRQGYEQYF.

J is TRBJ1-1 and V is TRBV7-2; no reliable D call. Trimming removed 2 bases from V and 4 bases from J, with 8 bases in between. Germline CDR1 SGHTA, CDR2 FQGNSA. CDR3 length equals 13 residues. The CDR3 region has the DNA TGTGCCAGCAGCTTATCTCTGAGCACTGAAGCTTTCTTT. It is translated as CASSLSLSTEAFF.

This chain joins TRBV28 and TRBJ2-1; 10 bases agree with TRBD2. CDR1 is MDHEN and CDR2 is SYDVKM in the germline V gene. V lost 3 bases, J lost 6 bases, and 2 bases stayed unmatched. The CDR3 is 14 amino acids. The CDR3 protein is CASSFLAGANEQFF. The CDR3 bases are TGTGCCAGCAGTTTCCTAGCGGGAGCCAATGAGCAGTTCTTC. The whole variable domain, filled in from reference TRBV28 and TRBJ2-1, reads DVKVTQSSRYLVKRTGEKVFLECVQDMDHENMFWYRQDPGLGLRLIYFSYDVKMKEKGDIPEGYSVSREKKERFSLILESASTNQTSMYLCASSFLAGANEQFFGPGTRLTVL.

The sample holds one count of this clone. The chain couples TRBV6-1 to TRBJ2-7; D may correspond to TRBD1 or TRBD2 (5 bases each). Trimming stripped 10 bases from V and 9 bases from J, with 22 bases between. This CDR3 spans 13 amino acids. The germline gives CDR1 MNHNS, CDR2 SASEGT. In DNA, the CDR3 is TGTGCCACCTCCTTACAGGTCACCAGCGGGCAGTACTTC. Translation: CATSLQVTSGQYF.

The chain has TRBV6-5 and TRBJ1-5; D is perhaps TRBD1 (5 bases). The CDR3 sequence is 14 residues long. Germline V CDR1 and CDR2: MNHEY, SVGAGI. With 5 bases removed from V and 7 bases from J, the gap between germline ends came to 15 bases. This CDR3 reads CASSERGVWQPQHF. CDR3 nucleotide sequence: TGTGCCAGCAGTGAACGGGGGGTTTGGCAGCCCCAGCATTTT.

CDR3 protein: CASLVGSGRREQFF. The CDR3 DNA reads as TGTGCCAGCCTGGTGGGTAGCGGGAGACGGGAGCAGTTCTTC. The chain is built from TRBV6-1 and TRBJ2-1, with TRBD2 matching over 9 bases. In germline, CDR1 is MNHNS, CDR2 SASEGT. The J segment lost 10 bases and the V segment lost 8 bases, leaving 12 bases of the junction unmatched. The CDR3 contains 14 residues.

The chain links TRBV2 to TRBJ1-4; D is perhaps TRBD1 (5 bases). Trimming took off 6 bases at V and 0 bases at J, with 11 bases between the two ends. The V gene's germline CDR1 is SNHLY and CDR2 FYNNEI. The CDR3 sequence is 15 residues long. The CDR3 here is CASSLKQATNEKLFF. The CDR3 nucleotides are TGTGCCAGCAGCCTTAAACAGGCAACTAATGAAAAACTGTTTTTT.

V gene TRBV7-3 combines with J gene TRBJ1-5, with D unresolved. V was trimmed by 5 bases and J by 1 base, leaving 12 bases between them. In germline, CDR1 is SGHTA, CDR2 FQGTGA. The CDR3 loop spans 15 amino acids. CDR3 bases: TGTGCCAGCAGCCCTCAAATGGGGAGCAATCAGCCCCAGCATTTT. This codes for CASSPQMGSNQPQHF. The full variable domain, its missing parts supplied by reference TRBV7-3 and TRBJ1-5, is GAGVSQTPSNKVTEKGKYVELRCDPISGHTALYWYRQSLGQGPEFLIYFQGTGAADDSGLPNDRFFAVRPEGSVSTLKIQRTERGDSAVYLCASSPQMGSNQPQHFGDGTRLSIL.

Turning to this clone: Sequence at one end of the junction differs from germline and may be a read error. The chain combines TRBV5-3 with TRBJ2-7; D gene unclear. TRBV5-3 counts as an open reading frame of uncertain function. This CDR3 has 15 residues. This CDR3 is CASSWVEIGSYEQYF. The CDR3 DNA follows: TGTGCCAGCAGCTGGGTGGAGATTGGGTCCTACGAGCAGTACTTC.

The chain links TRBV7-3 to TRBJ2-3; 16 bases match TRBD2. The CDR3 sequence is 16 residues long. The germline V gene has CDR1 SGHTA and CDR2 FQGTGA. After removal of 3 bases from V and 3 bases from J, the junction contained 0 bases not matched to a gene. As DNA, the CDR3 is TGTGCCAGCAGCTTGGGACTAGCGGGAGGGACAGATACGCAGTATTTT. Translated: CASSLGLAGGTDTQYF.

The CDR3 region is CASSDGYGYTF. The CDR3 DNA sequence: TGTGCCAGCAGTGACGGCTATGGCTACACCTTC. This chain connects TRBV25-1 to TRBJ1-2; no firm D call. This CDR3 is built from 11 residues. Trimming left V 3 bases short and J 4 bases short, with 3 bases between. The germline V gene has CDR1 MGHDK and CDR2 SYGVNS.

The genes are TRBV28 and TRBJ2-5; unclear D gene. From germline, CDR1 is MDHEN and CDR2 SYDVKM. V was trimmed by 5 bases and J by 7 bases, leaving 14 bases between them. CDR3 length: 13 amino acids. The CDR3 region is CASSHSKLGTQYF. The CDR3 DNA reads TGTGCCAGCAGTCACAGTAAATTAGGGACCCAGTACTTC.

V and J are TRBV9 and TRBJ2-7, with 10 bases fitting TRBD1. The CDR3 length is 16 residues. After removal of 0 bases from V and 2 bases from J, the junction contained 5 bases not matched to a gene. The germline V gene encodes CDR1 SGDLS and CDR2 YYNGEE. This CDR3 reads CASSVDAGTGAYEQYF. The CDR3 coding sequence is TGTGCCAGCAGCGTAGATGCCGGGACAGGGGCCTACGAGCAGTACTTC.

This clone was detected only a few times. This chain joins TRBV27 and TRBJ2-1; D gene uncertain. This CDR3 region has 13 residues. Germline-derived CDR1 and CDR2 are MNHEY and SMNVEV (reference sequence). Trimming took 2 bases from V and 3 from J, leaving 5 bases between them. In DNA form, the CDR3 reads TGTGCCAGCAGTTTAAACAGCTACAATGAGCAGTTCTTC. It codes for CASSLNSYNEQFF.

This clone was seen only a few times. The V gene is TRBV6-6, the J gene TRBJ1-5; 10 bases match TRBD1. The CDR3 length is 14 residues. V shed 6 bases and J 7 bases; nucleotides not matched to a gene: 6. Germline V gene sequence: CDR1 MNHNY, CDR2 SVGAGI (reference sequence). CDR3 sequence (DNA): TGTGCCAGCAGATACGGACAGGGGGAGCAGCCCCAGCATTTT. Its protein is CASRYGQGEQPQHF.

The chain is built from TRBV6-6 and TRBJ1-5, with D unresolved. The ends were cut back, 0 bases at V and 6 bases at J, with 6 bases in the middle. The CDR3 is 13 residues long. The germline gives CDR1 MNHNY, CDR2 SVGAGI (reference sequence). The CDR3 region is CASSYSFLQPQHF. For the CDR3, the DNA is TGTGCCAGCAGTTACTCGTTCCTTCAGCCCCAGCATTTT.

This sequence joins TRBV27 and TRBJ2-3, with D tentatively TRBD1 (6 bases). The CDR3 length is 16 residues. V lost 2 bases to trimming and J lost 3 bases, with 15 bases between them. Per the germline V gene, CDR1 is MNHEY and CDR2 is SMNVEV (reference sequence). This chain's CDR3 is CASSLGKSRGTDTQYF. CDR3 coding DNA: TGTGCCAGCAGTTTAGGAAAAAGCAGGGGTACAGATACGCAGTATTTT.

The V call is TRBV5-6, the J call TRBJ1-2, with 10 bases that match TRBD1. V was pared by 4 bases and J by 3 bases, with 6 bases of the junction left unmatched. The CDR3 loop spans 15 amino acids. Germline CDR1 SGHDT, CDR2 YYEEEE. CDR3 loop: CASSPTGTGDYGYTF. CDR3 DNA: TGTGCCAGCAGCCCCACCGGGACAGGGGACTATGGCTACACCTTC.

This clone came up a few times. The CDR3 DNA reads as TGTGCCAGCAGCTTAGTTAGTCTGGGGACTCTCTACGAGCAGTACTTC. This sequence encodes CASSLVSLGTLYEQYF. The V call is TRBV11-2, the J call TRBJ2-7, with D perhaps matching TRBD2 (6 bases). Germline lookup yields CDR1 SGHAT and CDR2 FQNNGV. Trimming took 1 base from V and 3 from J, leaving 16 bases between them. The CDR3 runs 16 residues.

This chain links TRBV5-4 with TRBJ2-3, with no clear D. Per germline, CDR1 SGHNT and CDR2 YYREEE (reference sequence). The CDR3 sequence is 12 residues long. V was clipped by 4 bases and J by 4 bases, with 7 bases between them. In nucleotides, the CDR3 is TGTGCCAGCAGCCCAGTTGCAGATACGCAGTATTTT. This translates into CASSPVADTQYF.

The chain uses TRBV18 and TRBJ1-1; 8 bases match TRBD1. V gave up 5 bases and J gave up 0 bases; unmatched junction bases: 8. There are 16 residues in the CDR3. Germline CDR1 KGHSH, CDR2 LQKENI. The CDR3 DNA reads TGTGCCAGCTCATCGACAGGGGAGGGCCTGAACACTGAAGCTTTCTTT. Translation gives CASSSTGEGLNTEAFF.

The V call is TRBV7-9, the J call TRBJ2-2, with 7 bases that match TRBD2. CDR1 and CDR2 (germline): SEHNR, FQNEAQ (reference sequence). The CDR3 length is 15 residues. The J segment lost 3 bases and the V segment lost 0 bases, leaving 1 base of the junction unmatched. CDR3 loop: CASSLAGGYTGELFF. The CDR3, as DNA: TGTGCCAGCAGCTTAGCGGGGGGGTACACCGGGGAGCTGTTTTTT. Filled out from reference TRBV7-9 and TRBJ2-2, the complete variable domain reads DTGVSQNPRHKITKRGQNVTFRCDPISEHNRLYWYRQTLGQGPEFLTYFQNEAQLEKSRLLSDRFSAERPKGSFSTLEIQRTEQGDSAMYLCASSLAGGYTGELFFGEGSRLTVL.

A single count supports this clone. The chain uses TRBV6-5 and TRBJ1-4; no definite D call. Germline V gene sequence: CDR1 MNHEY, CDR2 SVGAGI. V was cut by 6 bases and J by 0 bases, with 8 bases left in between. The CDR3 consists of 14 residues. In nucleotides, the CDR3 is TGTGCCAGCAGACTGACACCAACTAATGAAAAACTGTTTTTT. It specifies CASRLTPTNEKLFF.

The chain has TRBV27 and TRBJ1-5, with TRBD1 identical over 9 bases. Germline values: CDR1 MNHEY, CDR2 SMNVEV (reference sequence). After removal of 5 bases from V and 6 bases from J, the junction contained 14 bases not matched to a gene. The CDR3 loop spans 17 amino acids. The CDR3 protein is CASSPLGTGGGGQPQHF. The CDR3 nucleotides are TGTGCCAGCAGTCCCCTGGGCACAGGGGGCGGGGGTCAGCCCCAGCATTTT.

The chain couples TRBV4-3 to TRBJ1-2; 7 positions match TRBD1. The V and J ends lost 1 base and 8 bases, in that order; junction bases with no gene match: 10. The germline CDR1 and CDR2 sequences are LGHNA and YSLEER. This CDR3 has 15 amino acids. The CDR3 region is CASSQGTGRLKGYTF. The CDR3 DNA reads TGCGCCAGCAGCCAAGGGACAGGCCGCCTTAAGGGCTACACCTTC.